These T cell receptor beta chains were read from a single sample in a study of identical twins. One entry per CDR3 protein results from TCRdb running MiXCR on the 5' RACE reads. This table holds more than 250,000 distinct CDR3 sequences, about 8.3% found once. Another study also made use of these data, one on yellow fever vaccine responses in identical twins.

The sample was memory (CD45RO+) T cells sorted from blood. The receptors here all came from a woman between 18 and 30 years old in good health. CDR3s include the opening cysteine and the closing phenylalanine or tryptophan. Each record gives: D gene, V gene, J gene, clone size, CDR3 DNA, CDR3 protein. A D gene is named only where the DNA matches it firmly. Some rows mark clone size as missing; the rest say once, few, many or name a class of expanded clone.

>TRBD1|TRBV28|TRBJ1-2|few
TGTGCCAGCAGTCCCCTGGACAGGGGGAATGGCTACACCTTC
CASSPLDRGNGYTF
>NA|TRBV5-6|TRBJ1-1|many
TGTGCCAGCAGCTTGGTCGGGGTATGGGTGGGTCCCCCTTTAGGTTTCTTT
CASSLVGVWVGPPLGFF
>NA|TRBV7-9|TRBJ1-5|many
TGTGCCAGCAGCCGCTGGGCAGGGGATGCGGGGAATCAGCCCCAGCATTTT
CASSRWAGDAGNQPQHF
>NA|TRBV28|TRBJ1-5|NA
TGTGCCAGCAGCCCGCTCATGGGTAGCAATCAGCCCCAGCATTTT
CASSPLMGSNQPQHF
>NA|TRBV14|TRBJ2-7|few
TGTGCCAGCAGCCAAGTGATAAATCCTACTACGGGGGAGCAGTACTTC
CASSQVINPTTGEQYF
>TRBD1|TRBV24-1|TRBJ2-1|many
TGTGCCACCAGTGATCTGGACAGGGATACCAATGAGCAGTTCTTC
CATSDLDRDTNEQFF
>NA|TRBV6-6|TRBJ1-2|few
TGTGCCAGCGCCCCCAATGGGCCCGATGGCTACACCTTC
CASAPNGPDGYTF
>TRBD2|TRBV15|TRBJ2-1|few
TGTGCCACCAGCAGACAGCGGGGGCCCACGAGGGATGAGCAGTTCTTC
CATSRQRGPTRDEQFF
>NA|TRBV20-1|TRBJ2-1|NA
TGCAGTGCTAGAGATCCGTCGTACAATGAGCAGTTCTTC
CSARDPSYNEQFF
>NA|TRBV25-1|TRBJ2-4|many
TGTGCCAGCGCAGAAGGAGGGGGGCAGGGGACCAAAAACATTCAGTACTTC
CASAEGGGQGTKNIQYF
>NA|TRBV3-1|TRBJ2-3|NA
TGTGCCAGCAGCCAGACCAGTGGGGGCATGGATACGCAGTATTTT
CASSQTSGGMDTQYF
>NA|TRBV15|TRBJ2-2|many
TGTGCCACCAGAAAGACAGAGAAGAACACCGGGGAGCTGTTTTTT
CATRKTEKNTGELFF
>NA|TRBV12-3/TRBV12-4|TRBJ2-5|NA
TGTGCCAGCAGTTTCGACGAGACCCAGTACTTC
CASSFDETQYF
>NA|TRBV3-1|TRBJ2-1|few
TGTGCCAGCAGCCATCCTTCCGGTGGAAACTCCTACAATGAGCAGTTCTTC
CASSHPSGGNSYNEQFF
>TRBD1|TRBV14|TRBJ2-2|NA
TGTGCCAGCAGCCAAGATCTAACAGGGGCGACCGGGGAGCTGTTTTTT
CASSQDLTGATGELFF
>TRBD1|TRBV20-1|TRBJ1-2|NA
TGCAGGGCCGACTCGAGGGACAGCATTTATGGCTACACCTTC
CRADSRDSIYGYTF
>TRBD2|TRBV14|TRBJ2-1|many
TGTGCCAGCAGTTTCAGCGGGAGGGGGAATCGGAATGAGCAGTTCTTC
CASSFSGRGNRNEQFF
>NA|TRBV9|TRBJ2-1|many
TGTGCCAGCAAGACGGGAGCCCACCCTGAGCAGTTCTTC
CASKTGAHPEQFF
>NA|TRBV3-1|TRBJ2-7|NA
TGTGCCAGCAGCCAGTCCGGGAGCTCCTACGAGCAGTACTTC
CASSQSGSSYEQYF
>NA|TRBV6-2/TRBV6-3|TRBJ1-3|few
TGTGCCAGCAGTTACTCGGAGGACTCTGGAAACACCATATATTTT
CASSYSEDSGNTIYF
>NA|TRBV5-6|TRBJ1-1|many
TGTGCCAGCAGCTTGGACAGGGCGGGAGGGAACACTGAAGCTTTCTTT
CASSLDRAGGNTEAFF
>NA|TRBV4-2|TRBJ1-2|NA
TGTGCCAGCAGCCAAGGTACCGAAGATAGTAACTATGGCTACACCTTC
CASSQGTEDSNYGYTF
>TRBD1|TRBV5-1|TRBJ1-1|many
TGCGCCAGCAGCGGAAGGACAGGGGGGAACACTGAAGCTTTCTTT
CASSGRTGGNTEAFF
>NA|TRBV5-1|TRBJ2-1|many
TGCGCCAGCAGATATGGGACTGCCAATGAGCAGTTCTTC
CASRYGTANEQFF
>TRBD2|TRBV6-1|TRBJ2-1|few
TGTGCCAGCAGTGCTCTTAGCGGGGGGTTGAACAATGAGCAGTTCTTC
CASSALSGGLNNEQFF
>TRBD2|TRBV20-1|TRBJ2-1|NA
TGCTGTGCTAGACCGGGACTAGCGTTTGACAATGAGCAGTTCTTC
CCARPGLAFDNEQFF
>NA|TRBV7-8|TRBJ2-2|many
TGTGCCAGCAGCTTAGAAATCGTCGGGGGCACTACCGGGGAGCTGTTTTTT
CASSLEIVGGTTGELFF
>TRBD2|TRBV10-3|TRBJ2-1|NA
TGTGCCATCAGTGCGGCGGGGGAGGGTGAGCAGTTCTTC
CAISAAGEGEQFF
>TRBD1|TRBV5-1|TRBJ1-1|many
TGCGCCAGCAGCTTGGAGGGAGGGGGCGGGACTGAAGCTTTCTTT
CASSLEGGGGTEAFF
>TRBD1|TRBV12-3/TRBV12-4|TRBJ1-5|many
TGTGCCAGCAGTTCTAGGACAGGTACTAGCAATCAGCCCCAGCATTTT
CASSSRTGTSNQPQHF
>TRBD1|TRBV2|TRBJ1-1|few
TGTGCCAGCAGTGTCGGTCAGGGGGTAGCTGAAGCTTTCTTT
CASSVGQGVAEAFF
>TRBD1|TRBV7-8|TRBJ2-3|many
TGTGCCAGCAGCCTCTACAGGGGGACAGATACGCAGTATTTT
CASSLYRGTDTQYF
>NA|TRBV28|TRBJ2-5|few
TGTGCCAGCAGTCCGCCGAGTTTTGCGACCCAGTACTTC
CASSPPSFATQYF
>TRBD2|TRBV5-1|TRBJ2-1|NA
TGCGCCAGCAGCTCCGGGACTAGCGGGACCTACAATGAGCAGTTCTTC
CASSSGTSGTYNEQFF
>TRBD2|TRBV7-9|TRBJ2-1|NA
TGTGCCAGCAGTGTTAGCGGGGACAATGAGCAGTTCTTC
CASSVSGDNEQFF
>TRBD1|TRBV16|TRBJ1-1|many
TGTGCCAGCAGCCAATCGACAGGGGGTAACACTGAAGCTTTCTTT
CASSQSTGGNTEAFF
>NA|TRBV2|TRBJ2-3|NA
TGTGCCAGCAGTGAGCAGGGGGGGGCAGATACGCAGTATTTT
CASSEQGGADTQYF
>TRBD1|TRBV5-1|TRBJ2-7|many
TGCGCCAGCAGCCCTGACAGGGTGGGGTCCGAGCAGTACTTC
CASSPDRVGSEQYF
>NA|TRBV6-1|TRBJ2-1|few
TGTGCCGGCGGACAGTACGTCAATGAGCAGTTCTTC
CAGGQYVNEQFF
>TRBD2|TRBV20-1|TRBJ2-1|few
TGCAGTGCAACCCCGGCGGGACTAGCGGGAGGGCCCCAGGTTAACAATGAGCAGTTCTTC
CSATPAGLAGGPQVNNEQFF
>NA|TRBV7-9|TRBJ1-3|few
TGTGCCAGCAGCTTGGGGGCTAACTCTGGAAACACCATATATTTT
CASSLGANSGNTIYF
>NA|TRBV24-1|TRBJ1-1|many
TGTGCCACCAGTGATGCGTCGGGGGGCACTGAAGCTTTCTTT
CATSDASGGTEAFF
>NA|TRBV4-1|TRBJ2-3|few
TGCGCCAGCAGCCAAGACTCGCGCACAGATACGCAGTATTTT
CASSQDSRTDTQYF
>NA|TRBV11-2|TRBJ2-2|many
TGTGCCAGCAGCTTTTACCAAATTCTTAACACCGGGGAGCTGTTTTTT
CASSFYQILNTGELFF
>TRBD1|TRBV20-1|TRBJ1-2|few
TGCAGTGCTAGCGGACAGGGAGCGTTAGGCGGCTACACCTTC
CSASGQGALGGYTF
>TRBD1|TRBV7-2|TRBJ1-5|NA
TGTGCCAGCAGCTCCAGACAGGGGTCGAAATATCAGCCCCAGCATTTT
CASSSRQGSKYQPQHF
>NA|TRBV2|TRBJ2-5|many
TGTGCCAGCAGTTGGTCTTGGGAGACCCAGTACTTC
CASSWSWETQYF
>TRBD2|TRBV20-1|TRBJ2-1|NA
TGCAGTGCTAGGCCGGGGGGTAAGGGGTACAATGAGCAGTTCTTC
CSARPGGKGYNEQFF
>TRBD2|TRBV2|TRBJ2-1|many
TGTGCCAGCACTTTAGCGGGAGTGTCCTACAATGAGCAGTTCTTC
CASTLAGVSYNEQFF
>TRBD2|TRBV27|TRBJ2-3|many
TGTGCCAGCAGGCGTTTAGCGGGGGGGCAGGGAGATACGCAGTATTTT
CASRRLAGGQGDTQYF
>TRBD2|TRBV11-2|TRBJ2-7|many
TGTGCCAGCAGCCCCGGGCTAGCGGGAGAACAGGTTTACTACGAGCAGTACTTC
CASSPGLAGEQVYYEQYF
>NA|TRBV15|TRBJ1-2|few
TGTGCCACCAGCAGAGATCGGGCAGTTCTGAGGAGTAATGGCTACACCTTC
CATSRDRAVLRSNGYTF
>NA|TRBV3-1|TRBJ2-2|few
TGTGCCAGCAGCCAAAGCCAGGTCTGGGGGGTACAGAACACCGGGGAGCTGTTTTTT
CASSQSQVWGVQNTGELFF
>NA|TRBV28|TRBJ2-3|NA
TGTGCCAGCAGTTTAGCGGGGTGGGATACGCAGTATTTT
CASSLAGWDTQYF
>TRBD2|TRBV24-1|TRBJ2-1|NA
TGTGCCACCAGTGATTGGGGGGGTGGGGTGAATGAGCAGTTCTTC
CATSDWGGGVNEQFF
>TRBD1|TRBV29-1|TRBJ1-1|many
TGCAGCGCTGTGCCGGGACAGTCTGAAGCTTTCTTT
CSAVPGQSEAFF
>TRBD1|TRBV12-3/TRBV12-4|TRBJ1-1|few
TGTGCCAGCAGTTTATCAGACAGGGGGCTAACTGAAGCTTTCTTT
CASSLSDRGLTEAFF